This TCR beta chain derives from a study of shared clonotypes between healthy human individuals. The V and J ends lost 4 bases and 6 bases, in that order; junction bases with no gene match: 7. CDR3 length: 14 residues. Germline loops: CDR1 SQVTM, CDR2 ANQGSEA. Only in-frame clones appear in the TCRdb table, and some are missing; sequencing was by immunoSEQ multiplex PCR. The sample has some 320,000 clones, roughly 84% seen once. The V gene is TRBV29-1, the J gene TRBJ2-3; 10 bases fit TRBD2. The clonotype comes from a man between 18 and 29 years old in good health. Sequenced sample: memory CD8+ T cells sorted from blood. Subset specified: CD45RO+ cells pooled with CCR7-negative TemRA cells. The CDR3 nucleotides read TGCAGCGTTGGGCGAGCGGGAGGGCCGGATACGCAGTATTTT. It codes for CSVGRAGGPDTQYF.